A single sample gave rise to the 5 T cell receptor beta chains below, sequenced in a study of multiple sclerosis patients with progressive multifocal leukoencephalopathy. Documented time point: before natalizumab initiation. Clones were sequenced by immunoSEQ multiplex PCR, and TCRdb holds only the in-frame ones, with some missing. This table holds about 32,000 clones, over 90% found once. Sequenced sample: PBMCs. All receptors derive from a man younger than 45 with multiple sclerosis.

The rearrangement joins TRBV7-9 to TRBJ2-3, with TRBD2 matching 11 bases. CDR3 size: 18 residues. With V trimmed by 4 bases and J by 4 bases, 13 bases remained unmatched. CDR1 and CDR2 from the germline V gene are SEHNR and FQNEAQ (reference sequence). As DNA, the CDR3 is TGTGCCAGCAGCTCTGGACGTAGCGGGAGGGCCTCGTCAGATACGCAGTATTTT. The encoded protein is CASSSGRSGRASSDTQYF. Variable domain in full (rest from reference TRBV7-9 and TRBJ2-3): DTGVSQNPRHKITKRGQNVTFRCDPISEHNRLYWYRQTLGQGPEFLTYFQNEAQLEKSRLLSDRFSAERPKGSFSTLEIQRTEQGDSAMYLCASSSGRSGRASSDTQYFGPGTRLTVL.

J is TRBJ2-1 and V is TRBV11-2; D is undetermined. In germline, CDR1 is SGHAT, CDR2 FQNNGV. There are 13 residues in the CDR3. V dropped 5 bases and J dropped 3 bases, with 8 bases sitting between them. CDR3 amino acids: CASSPINYNEQFF. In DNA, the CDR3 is TGTGCCAGCAGCCCAATTAACTACAATGAGCAGTTCTTC.

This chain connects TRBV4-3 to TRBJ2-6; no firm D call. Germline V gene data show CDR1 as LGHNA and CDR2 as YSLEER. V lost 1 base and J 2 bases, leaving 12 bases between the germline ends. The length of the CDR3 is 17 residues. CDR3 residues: CASSQGTDGPGANVLTF. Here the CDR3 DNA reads TGCGCCAGCAGCCAAGGAACGGACGGGCCTGGGGCCAACGTCCTGACTTTC.

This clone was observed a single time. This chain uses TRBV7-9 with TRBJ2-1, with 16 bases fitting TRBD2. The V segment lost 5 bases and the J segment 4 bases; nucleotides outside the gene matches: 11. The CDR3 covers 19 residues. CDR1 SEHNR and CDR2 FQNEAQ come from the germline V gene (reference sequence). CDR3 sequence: CASSTPGLAGGLIYNEQFF. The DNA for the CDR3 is TGTGCCAGCAGCACACCGGGACTAGCGGGAGGGCTTATTTACAATGAGCAGTTCTTC. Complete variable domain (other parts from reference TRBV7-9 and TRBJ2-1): DTGVSQNPRHKITKRGQNVTFRCDPISEHNRLYWYRQTLGQGPEFLTYFQNEAQLEKSRLLSDRFSAERPKGSFSTLEIQRTEQGDSAMYLCASSTPGLAGGLIYNEQFFGPGTRLTVL.

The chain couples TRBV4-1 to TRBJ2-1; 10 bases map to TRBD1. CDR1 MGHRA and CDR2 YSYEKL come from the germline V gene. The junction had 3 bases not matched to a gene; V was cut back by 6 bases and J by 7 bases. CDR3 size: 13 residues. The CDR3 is CASRGTGVNEQFF. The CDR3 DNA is TGCGCCAGCAGGGGGACAGGGGTTAATGAGCAGTTCTTC.